These 3 T cell receptor beta chains were all obtained from the same sample, sequenced in a study of post-analysis software for immune sequencing data. General observations from the study: The study found TRBV5-6, TRBV5-1 and TRBV20-1 among five or six TRBV segments more frequent in patients than controls.

These receptors lack a known antigen. cDNA libraries for TCR beta contained unique molecular identifiers. Using its own MiXCR run on the PCR reads, TCRdb lists one record per CDR3 protein. The profile shows about 500,000 distinct CDR3 sequences, less than 45% of them singletons. Material: blood. The receptor source for this set is a girl under 18 with multiple sclerosis.

The rearrangement links TRBV11-2 to TRBJ2-5; no firm D call. The germline gives CDR1 SGHAT, CDR2 FQNNGV. The CDR3 consists of 16 residues. V was pared by 1 base and J by 5 bases, with 17 bases between. CDR3 protein: CASSLVPRLGRETQYF. The CDR3 DNA reads as TGTGCCAGCAGCTTAGTTCCCCGGTTGGGCAGGGAGACCCAGTACTTC.

There are a few counts of this clonotype. CDR3 sequence (DNA): TGTGCCAGCACCCCGGGACTAATCCCGAACACAGATACGCAGTATTTT. This gives the protein CASTPGLIPNTDTQYF. This chain uses TRBV9 with TRBJ2-3, with 7 bases matching TRBD2. This CDR3 is built from 16 residues. Trimming at V came to 6 bases and at J to 2 bases, leaving 12 bases not matched to a gene. Per germline, CDR1 SGDLS and CDR2 YYNGEE.

The table lists this clonotype with a few counts. The chain uses TRBV28 and TRBJ2-3; the match to TRBD2 covers 12 bases. The germline V gene encodes CDR1 MDHEN and CDR2 SYDVKM. The junction had 6 bases not matched to a gene; V was cut back by 6 bases and J by 5 bases. The CDR3 covers 15 residues. The CDR3: CASSSLAGGRDTQYF. The CDR3 DNA sequence: TGTGCCAGCAGCTCACTAGCGGGAGGACGAGATACGCAGTATTTT. Complete variable domain (other parts from reference TRBV28 and TRBJ2-3): DVKVTQSSRYLVKRTGEKVFLECVQDMDHENMFWYRQDPGLGLRLIYFSYDVKMKEKGDIPEGYSVSREKKERFSLILESASTNQTSMYLCASSSLAGGRDTQYFGPGTRLTVL.